The 16 T cell receptor beta chains below all came from one sample that was sequenced in a study of blood T cells in healthy people across ages. Alongside a J-beta primer mix, a sample-barcoded 5' primer served in a second PCR lasting roughly 7 to 12 cycles. MiXCR was run by TCRdb on the 5' RACE reads, yielding one entry per CDR3 protein. Of 1.5 million to 2 million distinct CDR3 sequences in the sample, about 32% were seen once. Material for sequencing was blood. The receptors were sampled from a woman aged 25-40 years in good health.

The DNA of the CDR3 is TGTGCCAGCAGCCGACTTGGACAGGCGATAGATACGCAGTATTTT. This encodes CASSRLGQAIDTQYF. V gene TRBV14 combines with J gene TRBJ2-3; 7 bases are shared with TRBD1. From germline, CDR1 is SGHDN and CDR2 FVKESK. The CDR3 has 15 amino acids. V gave up 4 bases and J gave up 5 bases; unmatched junction bases: 9. The whole variable domain, filled in from reference TRBV14 and TRBJ2-3, reads EAGVTQFPSHSVIEKGQTVTLRCDPISGHDNLYWYRRVMGKEIKFLLHFVKESKQDESGMPNNRFLAERTGGTYSTLKVQPAELEDSGVYFCASSRLGQAIDTQYFGPGTRLTVL.

In its sample, this clonotype was seen a few times. This chain links TRBV2 with TRBJ2-3; 7 bases are a match to TRBD1. V lost 7 bases to trimming and J lost 3 bases; unmatched junction nucleotides: 16. The germline V gene encodes CDR1 SNHLY and CDR2 FYNNEI. This CDR3 is built from 17 residues. CDR3: CASMPDLTGLLTDTQYF. In DNA, the CDR3 is TGTGCCAGCATGCCCGACCTGACAGGGCTTCTGACAGATACGCAGTATTTT.

This clonotype was counted at least ten times. The genes are TRBV3-1 and TRBJ1-2; tentative D call: TRBD1 (5 bases). This CDR3 has 13 amino acids. Germline values: CDR1 LGHDT, CDR2 YNNKEL (reference sequence). V lost 0 bases to trimming and J lost 4 bases, with 6 bases between them. CDR3 sequence (DNA): TGTGCCAGCAGCCAAGACAGGGTCTATGGCTACACCTTC. It codes for CASSQDRVYGYTF.

This clonotype was observed a few times. This sequence joins TRBV3-1 and TRBJ2-7, with 7 bases lining up with TRBD2. Germline V CDR1 and CDR2: LGHDT, YNNKEL (reference sequence). Trimming at V came to 0 bases and at J to 0 bases, leaving 8 bases not matched to a gene. This CDR3 spans 17 amino acids. CDR3 nucleotides: TGTGCCAGCAGCCAAGATCGAACTATAGCGGGCTCCTACGAGCAGTACTTC. Its translation is CASSQDRTIAGSYEQYF.

This clonotype was recorded once. The DNA for the CDR3 is TGTGCCATCACCGACCCTTTGGGGGGACAGGGACCCAATGAGCAGTACTTC. Translated: CAITDPLGGQGPNEQYF. The rearrangement links TRBV10-3 to TRBJ2-7; 9 nucleotides agree with TRBD1. Germline values: CDR1 ENHRY, CDR2 SYGVKD. V gave up 7 bases and J gave up 7 bases; unmatched junction bases: 20. This CDR3 comprises 17 residues.

The chain carries TRBV28 and TRBJ1-1; D is unclear. Trimming left V 5 bases short and J 10 bases short, with 14 bases between. The CDR3 length is 12 residues. The germline V gene encodes CDR1 MDHEN and CDR2 SYDVKM. CDR3 nucleotide sequence: TGTGCCAGCAGTCCGCTGAACAGTGGAGCTTTCTTT. It yields the protein CASSPLNSGAFF.

This chain uses TRBV6-5 with TRBJ2-7; the D gene is possibly TRBD2 (5 bases). The germline gives CDR1 MNHEY, CDR2 SVGAGI. Between the trimmed V and J ends, which lost 2 bases and 5 bases, there was a span of 10 bases. The CDR3 has 13 residues. For the CDR3, the DNA is TGTGCCAGCAGTTACGGGAGTATCAACGAGCAGTACTTC. It encodes CASSYGSINEQYF.

The table lists this clonotype with many counts. This chain connects TRBV29-1 to TRBJ2-6, with TRBD1 as a possible D gene (5 bases). Germline V gene sequence: CDR1 SQVTM, CDR2 ANQGSEA. The V end was cut by 1 base, the J end by 2 bases, with 9 bases between. The CDR3 covers 15 residues. The CDR3: CSVEVVGAGANVLTF. CDR3 nucleotide sequence: TGCAGCGTTGAAGTTGTAGGGGCTGGGGCCAACGTCCTGACTTTC.

J is TRBJ1-4 and V is TRBV24-1, with 7 bases aligning to TRBD1. The CDR3 is 17 residues long. Germline trimming cut 3 bases from V and 3 bases from J; bases unmatched to any gene: 9. Germline CDR1 and CDR2: KGHDR and SFDVKD. CDR3 nucleotides: TGTGCCACCAGTGATGCTCAATCCGGGACAGCTAATGAAAAACTGTTTTTT. This encodes CATSDAQSGTANEKLFF.

This clonotype was recorded a few times. V and J are TRBV20-1 and TRBJ1-5; TRBD1 matches 8 bases. Trimming removed 1 base from V and 0 bases from J; junction bases left unmatched: 5. Germline CDR1 and CDR2: DFQATT and SNEGSKA (reference sequence). The CDR3 sequence is 16 residues long. The CDR3: CSARAGGLYSNQPQHF. The CDR3 nucleotides are TGCAGTGCTAGAGCAGGGGGCCTGTATAGCAATCAGCCCCAGCATTTT.

The chain uses TRBV27 and TRBJ1-1; D perhaps matches TRBD1 (6 bases). Trimming cost V 6 bases and J 11 bases, with 19 bases left between them. CDR1 is MNHEY, CDR2 SMNVEV, per germline (reference sequence). The length of the CDR3 is 13 residues. The CDR3 spells CASSPKRQVGAFF. CDR3 DNA: TGTGCCAGCAGCCCCAAACGACAGGTAGGGGCTTTCTTT.

There are many counts of this clonotype. V is TRBV10-3 and J is TRBJ2-5, with D perhaps assigned TRBD1 or TRBD2 (5 bases each). The CDR3 has 13 residues. Between the trimmed V and J ends, which lost 6 bases and 8 bases, there was a span of 16 bases. The V gene's germline CDR1 is ENHRY and CDR2 SYGVKD. The CDR3 region has the DNA TGTGCCATCAGGGGGACGACACAAGGCACCCAGTACTTC. This encodes CAIRGTTQGTQYF.

The sample holds a few counts of this clonotype. J is TRBJ2-1 and V is TRBV4-1, with D perhaps TRBD2 (7 bases). Trimming took 6 bases from V and 4 from J, leaving 22 bases between them. This CDR3 is built from 17 residues. Germline assignment: CDR1 MGHRA and CDR2 YSYEKL. The CDR3 is CASSRSRRGRAYNEQFF. The CDR3 nucleotides are TGCGCCAGCAGTCGTTCACGGCGGGGGCGAGCATACAATGAGCAGTTCTTC.

Only a few counts were recorded for this clonotype. The V call is TRBV6-1, the J call TRBJ2-7; TRBD2 matches 8 bases. Germline assignment: CDR1 MNHNS and CDR2 SASEGT. With V trimmed by 5 bases and J by 4 bases, 13 bases remained unmatched. This CDR3 has 16 residues. The CDR3 loop is CASSPDQGRGAYEQYF. The DNA for the CDR3 is TGTGCCAGCAGTCCCGACCAGGGGCGGGGGGCGTACGAGCAGTACTTC.

The genes are TRBV25-1 and TRBJ2-7, with 11 nucleotides matching TRBD1. The CDR3 covers 17 residues. Germline loops: CDR1 MGHDK, CDR2 SYGVNS. With V trimmed by 4 bases and J by 1 base, 9 bases remained unmatched. The CDR3 DNA reads TGTGCCAGCAGTGGCCGCCGGGACAGGGGGAGATCCTACGAGCAGTACTTC. Its protein is CASSGRRDRGRSYEQYF.

This clonotype was found a few times. The chain joins TRBV21-1 to TRBJ2-1; TRBD2 is the table's D call and was not checked against the DNA. TRBV21-1 is given as a pseudogene. CDR3 length: 18 amino acids. This CDR3 is CASSKTVSGRSSYNEQFF. Written as DNA, the CDR3 is TGTGCCAGCAGCAAAACGGTTAGCGGGAGATCATCCTACAATGAGCAGTTCTTC.